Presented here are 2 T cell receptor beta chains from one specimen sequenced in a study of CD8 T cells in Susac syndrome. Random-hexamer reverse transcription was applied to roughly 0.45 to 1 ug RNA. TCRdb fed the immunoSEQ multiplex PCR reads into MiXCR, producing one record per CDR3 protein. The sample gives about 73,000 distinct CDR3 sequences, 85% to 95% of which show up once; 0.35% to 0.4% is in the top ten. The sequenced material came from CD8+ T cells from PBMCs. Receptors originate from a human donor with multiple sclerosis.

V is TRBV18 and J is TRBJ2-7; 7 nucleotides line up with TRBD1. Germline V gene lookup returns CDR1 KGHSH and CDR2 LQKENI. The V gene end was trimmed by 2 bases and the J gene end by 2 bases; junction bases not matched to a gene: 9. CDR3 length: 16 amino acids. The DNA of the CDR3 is TGTGCCAGCTCACCAAACGACAGGGATTTCCCCTACGAGCAGTACTTC. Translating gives CASSPNDRDFPYEQYF. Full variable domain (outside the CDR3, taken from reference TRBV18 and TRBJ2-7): NAGVMQNPRHLVRRRGQEARLRCSPMKGHSHVYWYRQLPEEGLKFMVYLQKENIIDESGMPKERFSAEFPKEGPSILRIQQVVRGDSAAYFCASSPNDRDFPYEQYFGPGTRLTVT.

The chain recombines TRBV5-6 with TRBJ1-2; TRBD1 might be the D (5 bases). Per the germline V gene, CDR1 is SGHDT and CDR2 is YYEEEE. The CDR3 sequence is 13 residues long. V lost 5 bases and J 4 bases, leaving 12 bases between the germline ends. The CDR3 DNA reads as TGTGCCAGCAGATCCGACAGCGTCTATGGCTACACCTTC. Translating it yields CASRSDSVYGYTF. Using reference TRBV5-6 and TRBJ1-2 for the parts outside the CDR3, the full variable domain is DAGVTQSPTHLIKTRGQQVTLRCSPKSGHDTVSWYQQALGQGPQFIFQYYEEEERQRGNFPDRFSGHQFPNYSSELNVNALLLGDSALYLCASRSDSVYGYTFGSGTRLTVV.